One T cell receptor beta chain is described in this entry. These data originate in a study of blood T cell repertoires in COVID-19. Study-level background: Specimens from acute and convalescent COVID-19 originated in the United States, Italy and Spain. T cells, B-cell-depleted T cells, or PBMCs supplied cDNA or gDNA.

After removal of 4 bases from V and 8 bases from J, the junction contained 16 bases not matched to a gene. The CDR3 extends over 16 amino acids. CDR1 and CDR2 (germline): SGHRS, YFSETQ. In the authors' workflow: Reference gene primer amplification in the assay estimated nucleated cell counts. Some clones are missing from TCRdb's copy, which holds only in-frame ones; the method was immunoSEQ multiplex PCR. V, J and clone size are taken as reported in that table, and D and trimming were inferred from the DNA itself. This repertoire shows nearly 35,000 clones, over 90% found once; its top ten account for more than 4%.

Sequencing input: peripheral blood. This TCR was sampled from a human donor in a cohort sampled during active COVID-19. This chain uses TRBV5-1 with TRBJ1-2, with 8 bases identical to TRBD1. CDR3 sequence reads: CASSPSLDRGNVGYTF. The CDR3 DNA is TGCGCCAGCAGCCCGTCCTTAGACAGGGGCAATGTGGGCTACACCTTC.